The clone carrying this TCR beta chain has a single count. The CDR3 is 15 amino acids. Germline assignment: CDR1 MDHEN and CDR2 SYDVKM. J gave up 4 bases and V 6 bases, and 6 bases lay outside the gene matches. Study processing details: Amplified reference gene primers provided the basis for estimating nucleated cell counts. The protocol was immunoSEQ multiplex PCR, while the TCRdb copy is restricted to in-frame clones and leaves out a portion. D and trimming come from the DNA, and the V and J calls and clone size come from that table. The table lists 200,000 to 300,000 clones, 70% to 90% of them singletons, with around 3% in the top ten. The data are from a study of blood T cell repertoires in COVID-19. On the study more broadly: PBMCs, B-cell-depleted T cells, or T cells provided the cDNA or gDNA that made up the material.

This receptor was identified in a man between 18 and 29 years old with active or convalescent COVID-19. The specimen sequenced was peripheral blood. The genes are TRBV28 and TRBJ2-1; TRBD2 aligns across 10 bases. CDR3 loop: CASRGLAGVYNEQFF. DNA for the CDR3: TGTGCCAGCAGGGGTCTAGCGGGGGTATACAATGAGCAGTTCTTC.